The sequence of this TCR beta chain was determined in a study of cytomegalovirus exposure and HLA in healthy donors. While unrecorded immune exposures were likely, the donors were nominally healthy when sampled. The CDR3 contains 14 residues. The junction had 5 bases not matched to a gene; V was cut back by 5 bases and J by 5 bases. Germline V CDR1 and CDR2: MDHEN, SYDVKM. Of note for this clone: The target antigen is unknown.

PCR primers comprised 60 Vbeta and 13 Jbeta primers. Assay: immunoSEQ multiplex PCR; the TCRdb copy retains only in-frame clones and omits some. The sample contains roughly 160,000 clones, approximately 79% of which appear only once. Whole-study findings and limits: Accurate HLA-A and HLA-B prediction from TCR beta sequences was reported for most subjects. Among the most significant clusters, several appeared linked to common viral pathogens in a later analysis.

Sequencing was carried out using PBMCs. This sequence originates from a man aged 55 to 70 in good health and CMV-seronegative. V is TRBV28 and J is TRBJ2-7; 11 bases align to TRBD2. CDR3 protein: CASSPGLADHEQYF. CDR3 nucleotide sequence: TGTGCCAGCAGTCCGGGACTAGCGGACCACGAGCAGTACTTC.